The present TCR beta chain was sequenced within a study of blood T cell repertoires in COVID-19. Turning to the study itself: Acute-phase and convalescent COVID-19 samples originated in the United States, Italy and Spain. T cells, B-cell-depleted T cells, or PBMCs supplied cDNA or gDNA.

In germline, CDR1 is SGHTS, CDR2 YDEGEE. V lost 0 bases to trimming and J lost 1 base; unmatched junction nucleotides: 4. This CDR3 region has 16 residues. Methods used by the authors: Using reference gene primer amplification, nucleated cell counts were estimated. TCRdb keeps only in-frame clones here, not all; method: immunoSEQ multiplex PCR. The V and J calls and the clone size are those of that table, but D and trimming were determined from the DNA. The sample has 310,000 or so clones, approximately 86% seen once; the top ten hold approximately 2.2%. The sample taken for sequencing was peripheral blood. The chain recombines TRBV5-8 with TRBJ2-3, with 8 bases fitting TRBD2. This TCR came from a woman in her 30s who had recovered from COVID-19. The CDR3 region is CASSLGVAGRTDTQYF. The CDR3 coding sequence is TGTGCCAGCAGCTTGGGGGTAGCGGGGCGCACAGATACGCAGTATTTT.